This TCR beta chain derives from a study of cytomegalovirus exposure and HLA in healthy donors. Study-level findings and limits: In a later analysis, at a false discovery rate of 0.05, 16,951 TCR beta sequences were associated with HLA alleles. Analyses of presence/absence relied on an assumption of roughly uniform sequencing depth across donors.

Primers: 60 Vbeta forward and 13 Jbeta reverse. Assay used: immunoSEQ multiplex PCR; TCRdb lists only in-frame clones, some missing. Of 80,000 to 95,000 clones in the sample, over 55% were seen once. The CDR3 sequence is 13 residues long. The V and J ends lost 1 base and 8 bases respectively, with 8 bases between them. The germline V gene has CDR1 SGHNT and CDR2 YENEEA. Concerning this clone itself: As yet, its antigen is unknown.

The donors (healthy individuals) were bone marrow donors. The sequenced material came from PBMCs. This receptor was identified in a woman in her thirties in good health and CMV-seronegative. The genes are TRBV11-3 and TRBJ2-2, with unresolved D. CDR3 amino acids: CASSLATRGELFF. As DNA, the CDR3 is TGTGCCAGCAGCTTAGCGACAAGGGGGGAGCTGTTTTTT.